This T cell receptor (beta chain) was retrieved from a study of cytomegalovirus exposure and HLA in healthy donors. A multiplex PCR was run with 60 Vbeta primers and 13 Jbeta primers. Assay: immunoSEQ multiplex PCR; the TCRdb copy retains only in-frame clones and omits some. The sample records over 120,000 clones, around 81% being singletons. In this sample, this clone turned up a few times. Germline V lookup: CDR1 SSHAT, CDR2 FNYEAQ (reference sequence). The CDR3 is 13 residues long. V lost 5 bases and J lost 7, with 15 bases in between. The specimen sequenced was PBMCs. This receptor was obtained from a man aged 50 to 59 in good health and CMV-seronegative. The chain carries TRBV7-7 and TRBJ2-7; D is perhaps TRBD1 (6 bases). CDR3 loop: CASSPNLRGEQYF. CDR3 coding DNA: TGTGCCAGCAGCCCCAACTTAAGGGGGGAGCAGTACTTC.